These T cell receptor beta chains were read from a single sample in a study of response to subunit inactivated influenza vaccine. TCRdb re-derived calls from the RT-PCR reads in MiXCR, one entry per CDR3 protein. The table lists some 550,000 distinct CDR3 sequences, around a quarter of them singletons, with 2.5% to 3% in the top ten. These same records also appear under a second study, on T cells expressing NK-cell markers.

The material sequenced was CD4+ T cells sorted from PBMCs, taken 11 to 12 days after vaccination. The receptors derive from a man aged 45-65 years who received an inactivated influenza vaccine. The CDR3 runs from the conserved cysteine through the conserved F or W. D genes are given only for firm matches. Clone size is shown for a subset of rows, as once, few, many or a class of expanded clone.

TRBJ1-1 | TRBV18 | NA | few | TGTGCCAGCTCACCTAGACAGGCTGAAGCTTTCTTT | CASSPRQAEAFF
TRBJ2-5 | TRBV20-1 | NA | NA | TGCAGTGCTAGAGGACACGGGGGCGCTGAGACCCAGTACTTC | CSARGHGGAETQYF
TRBJ2-1 | TRBV11-2 | NA | NA | TGTGCCAGCAGCTTAGAAATGGGGGGATGGGGCAATGAGCAGTTCTTC | CASSLEMGGWGNEQFF
TRBJ2-1 | TRBV5-1 | NA | NA | TGCGCCAGCAGCTTGGTTCAGGGCGGCCTCAATGAGCAGTTCTTC | CASSLVQGGLNEQFF
TRBJ2-3 | TRBV6-1 | NA | few | TGTGCCAGCATCGCCCCTGGCACAGATACGCAGTATTTT | CASIAPGTDTQYF
TRBJ2-3 | TRBV12-3/TRBV12-4 | NA | few | TGTGCCAGCATCCGCGGTAGCACAGATACGCAGTATTTT | CASIRGSTDTQYF
TRBJ2-5 | TRBV7-3 | TRBD2 | NA | TGTGCCAGCAGCTTAACTAGCGGGGACCAAGAGACCCAGTACTTC | CASSLTSGDQETQYF
TRBJ2-5 | TRBV12-3/TRBV12-4 | NA | NA | TGTGCCAGCAGTTTATACTTGTCCAGAGGAGAGACCCAGTACTTC | CASSLYLSRGETQYF
TRBJ2-3 | TRBV12-3/TRBV12-4 | NA | NA | TGTGCCAGCAGTCTACGACGAAACCCTCCCAACACAGATACGCAGTATTTT | CASSLRRNPPNTDTQYF
TRBJ2-2 | TRBV15 | NA | NA | TGTGCCACCAGCAGAGATTTAGTCGCCGGGGAGCTGTTTTTT | CATSRDLVAGELFF
TRBJ1-2 | TRBV7-9 | NA | NA | TGTGCCAGCAGCTTAGAGCCCGGGCAGTCTGGCTACACCTTC | CASSLEPGQSGYTF
TRBJ2-4 | TRBV6-2/TRBV6-3 | TRBD2 | NA | TGTGCCAGCAGTTATTCGACTAGCGGGAGGGCCACCAAAAACATTCAGTACTTC | CASSYSTSGRATKNIQYF
TRBJ2-2 | TRBV24-1 | NA | few | TGTGCCACCAGTGACCCGGGGAACACCGGGGAGCTGTTTTTT | CATSDPGNTGELFF
TRBJ1-1 | TRBV20-1 | NA | few | TGCAGTGCTGCCCACCGGGATCAAAAAGCTTTCTTT | CSAAHRDQKAFF
TRBJ1-1 | TRBV14 | TRBD1 | NA | TGTGCCAGCAGCCAAGTGGAGGGGGCGGGCACTGAAGCTTTCTTT | CASSQVEGAGTEAFF
TRBJ2-2 | TRBV7-7 | NA | NA | TGTGCTAGCAGCTTAGCTTGGGGCGTCGGGGAGCTGTTTTTT | CASSLAWGVGELFF
TRBJ2-1 | TRBV3-1 | NA | NA | TGTGCCAGCAGCCGGGGACTTCCCTCTAATGAGCAGTTCTTC | CASSRGLPSNEQFF
TRBJ2-3 | TRBV29-1 | NA | many | TGCAGCGTTGCCGTAGCGGAAAGCACAGATACGCAGTATTTT | CSVAVAESTDTQYF
TRBJ2-2 | TRBV7-8 | TRBD2 | many | TGTGCCAGCAGCTTACATGGCGGGGGGAACACCGGGGAGCTGTTTTTT | CASSLHGGGNTGELFF
TRBJ2-1 | TRBV6-1 | TRBD2 | few | TGTGCCAGCATGCCTAGCGGGAGTACCTACAATGAGCAGTTCTTC | CASMPSGSTYNEQFF
TRBJ2-5 | TRBV6-1 | NA | NA | TGTGCCAGCAGTGTGGTCGGGAACCAAGAGACCCAGTACTTC | CASSVVGNQETQYF
TRBJ2-5 | TRBV15 | TRBD2 | NA | TGTGCCACCAGCACCGGGACTAACCAAGAGACCCAGTACTTC | CATSTGTNQETQYF
TRBJ2-1 | TRBV7-9 | TRBD2 | NA | TGTGCCAGCAGCCGCGACGGACTAGGAAACAATGAGCAGTTCTTC | CASSRDGLGNNEQFF
TRBJ2-1 | TRBV28 | NA | NA | TGTGCCATCGGCCCTGGGGCGGGCGTCTCCTACAATGAGCAGTTCTTC | CAIGPGAGVSYNEQFF
TRBJ2-1 | TRBV7-2 | TRBD1 | NA | TGTGCCAGCAGCACCGGGACAGGGGTGGAGCAGTTCTTC | CASSTGTGVEQFF
TRBJ2-3 | TRBV6-1 | TRBD2 | many | TGTGCCAGCAGACCTCGGACTAGGTCGGATACGCAGTATTTT | CASRPRTRSDTQYF
TRBJ2-3 | TRBV11-2 | TRBD2 | many | TGTGCCAGCAGCTTAGGATCGGGGGGGGCGAAAGATACGCAGTATTTT | CASSLGSGGAKDTQYF
TRBJ2-1 | TRBV7-2 | NA | NA | TGTGCCAGCAGCTCAAGCGGAGCCCCCTACAATGAGCAGTTCTTC | CASSSSGAPYNEQFF
TRBJ2-3 | TRBV18 | TRBD1 | NA | TGTGCCAGCTCATCAGGGGGACAGGGAAGAGATACGCAGTATTTT | CASSSGGQGRDTQYF
TRBJ2-3 | TRBV20-1 | NA | NA | TGCAGTGCTAAGGGGGTGAGCACAGATACGCAGTATTTT | CSAKGVSTDTQYF
TRBJ1-4 | TRBV12-3/TRBV12-4 | NA | NA | TGTGCCAGCAGAGGGGGTGTAGTTAATGAAAAACTGTTTTTT | CASRGGVVNEKLFF
TRBJ1-1 | TRBV20-1 | NA | NA | TGCAGTGCTAGAGATGGAAGGGGGGCTTTCTTT | CSARDGRGAFF
TRBJ1-5 | TRBV6-5 | NA | NA | TGTGCCAGCAGTTACCTTGGGGATAGCAATCAGCCCCAGCATTTT | CASSYLGDSNQPQHF
TRBJ2-7 | TRBV27 | TRBD2 | many | TGTGCCAGCAGCTTAGCGGGAGTACTGTACGAGCAGTACTTC | CASSLAGVLYEQYF
TRBJ2-7 | TRBV6-2/TRBV6-3 | TRBD1 | NA | TGTGCCAGCAGTTTAAGTAGAGGACAGGGGGCCTCCTACGAGCAGTACTTC | CASSLSRGQGASYEQYF
TRBJ2-3 | TRBV6-2/TRBV6-3 | TRBD2 | NA | TGTGCCAGCAGTACTCGGACTAGCGGGGGGGCCGGCACGGGCACAGATACGCAGTATTTT | CASSTRTSGGAGTGTDTQYF